Described below is a single T cell receptor beta chain sequence and its context. Its antigen remains unknown. PCR employed 60 Vbeta and 13 Jbeta primers. Clones were read by immunoSEQ multiplex PCR, and TCRdb kept only the in-frame ones, dropping some. This table holds roughly 180,000 clones, 76% found once. The source of the sample is a study of cytomegalovirus exposure and HLA in healthy donors. Whole-study findings and limits: Highly shared variants forming one cluster were likely a sequencing artifact.

The clonotype was recovered from a woman aged 25 to 39 in good health and CMV-seropositive. The sequencing input was PBMCs.

The CDR3 reads CAISLFPGTGGEKLFF. DNA of the CDR3: TGTGCCATCAGCCTCTTTCCCGGGACAGGGGGCGAAAAACTGTTTTTT. The V gene is TRBV10-3, the J gene TRBJ1-4, with 12 nucleotides matching TRBD1. CDR3 length equals 16 residues. CDR1 and CDR2 from the germline V gene are ENHRY and SYGVKD. J gave up 8 bases and V 6 bases, and 10 bases lay outside the gene matches.